A single sample is the source of the 16 T cell receptor beta chains below, sequenced in a study of CD8 T cells in Susac syndrome. An input of about 0.5 to 1 ug of RNA was subjected to reverse transcription using random hexamers. Via MiXCR, TCRdb re-called the immunoSEQ multiplex PCR reads, giving one row per CDR3 protein. The data contain around 110,000 distinct CDR3 sequences, roughly 94% of them singletons. Specimen: CD8+ T cells from PBMCs. These receptors were taken from a human donor with Susac syndrome.

This sequence joins TRBV20-1 and TRBJ1-5, with no clear D. The CDR3 sequence is 12 residues long. Germline CDR1 DFQATT, CDR2 SNEGSKA (reference sequence). The germline V and J ends were trimmed by 6 bases and 4 bases, with 10 bases remaining between them. The CDR3 region has the DNA TGCAGTGCGCGGACGGAAAATCAGCCCCAGCATTTT. Encoded protein: CSARTENQPQHF.

The chain uses TRBV6-1 and TRBJ1-2, with D possibly matching TRBD1 (6 bases). Germline CDR1 and CDR2: MNHNS and SASEGT. The length of the CDR3 is 18 residues. V lost 0 bases, J lost 4 bases, and 21 bases lay in between. The CDR3 here is CASSEARGGDLRGYGYTF. CDR3 DNA: TGTGCCAGCAGTGAAGCGCGAGGGGGTGACTTGAGGGGCTATGGCTACACCTTC.

On this clonotype itself: Compared with germline, one end of the junction differs, possibly owing to a read error. J is TRBJ2-4 and V is TRBV12-5, with D uncertain. Germline V gives CDR1 LGHNT, CDR2 FRNRAP. This CDR3 has 11 residues. The CDR3, as DNA: TGTGCTAGTGGTGTTCTGGGCCCCCCAGTCTTC. Residues: CASGVLGPPVF.

This clonotype was found once. V gene TRBV6-5 combines with J gene TRBJ1-1; D is ambiguous. V was pared by 0 bases and J by 6 bases, with 23 bases between. The germline V gene has CDR1 MNHEY and CDR2 SVGAGI. The CDR3 consists of 18 residues. The CDR3 loop reads CASSYSKLEYALNAEAFF. DNA of the CDR3: TGTGCCAGCAGTTACTCGAAGTTGGAGTATGCACTAAACGCTGAAGCTTTCTTT.

In this sample, this clonotype turned up once. CDR3 amino acids: CASSTTSDREAETQYF. As DNA, the CDR3 is TGTGCCAGCAGCACAACCTCCGACAGGGAGGCAGAGACCCAGTACTTC. This chain uses TRBV5-4 with TRBJ2-5; weak D call: TRBD1 (7 bases). V lost 4 bases and J lost 4, with 20 bases in between. Germline V gene data show CDR1 as SGHNT and CDR2 as YYREEE (reference sequence). This CDR3 has 16 amino acids.

This chain uses TRBV9 with TRBJ1-2, with D tentatively TRBD1 (6 bases). The germline gives CDR1 SGDLS, CDR2 YYNGEE. V shed 0 bases and J shed 6 bases, with 12 bases lying between them. The CDR3 covers 14 residues. In nucleotides, the CDR3 is TGTGCCAGCAGCGTAGCCGGGTCAGGGGATGGCTACACCTTC. The encoded protein is CASSVAGSGDGYTF.

The rearrangement links TRBV13 to TRBJ1-4; D gene uncertain. The V gene lost 0 bases and the J gene lost 5 bases, with 7 bases spanning the gap. CDR1 PRHDT and CDR2 FYEKMQ come from the germline V gene (reference sequence). The CDR3 length is 14 residues. The DNA for the CDR3 is TGTGCCAGCAGCTTAGGGCGGAGGAATGAAAAACTGTTTTTT. Translated: CASSLGRRNEKLFF.

This chain joins TRBV9 and TRBJ2-7; D tentatively fits TRBD1 or TRBD2 (5 bases each). Trimming shortened V by 0 bases and J by 3 bases, and 16 bases separated the two germline ends. The CDR3 sequence is 16 residues long. CDR1 SGDLS and CDR2 YYNGEE come from the germline V gene. Written as DNA, the CDR3 is TGTGCCAGCAGCGTAGAGGTTCTGGGGGACCTCTACGAGCAGTACTTC. Amino acids: CASSVEVLGDLYEQYF.

The chain uses TRBV27 and TRBJ1-5, with D unclear. The CDR3 is made up of 14 amino acids. Trimming stripped 5 bases from V and 2 bases from J, with 10 bases between. Germline V gene sequence: CDR1 MNHEY, CDR2 SMNVEV (reference sequence). CDR3 coding DNA: TGTGCCAGCAGTCCGCGCGCAGGCAATCAGCCCCAGCATTTT. As protein: CASSPRAGNQPQHF.

This chain joins TRBV14 and TRBJ1-6; 9 nucleotides line up with TRBD1. The germline V gene encodes CDR1 SGHDN and CDR2 FVKESK. The CDR3 length is 15 residues. Trimming took 3 bases from V and 9 from J; bases not matched to a gene: 6. CDR3 residues: CASSQGQGSGSPLHF. In DNA form, the CDR3 reads TGTGCCAGCAGCCAGGGACAGGGAAGTGGTTCACCCCTCCACTTT.

The chain couples TRBV11-1 to TRBJ1-6; D call uncertain. The CDR3 runs to 13 residues. Deletions cut 7 bases from V and 8 bases from J, with 12 bases between. Germline CDR1 SGHAT, CDR2 FQDESV (reference sequence). The DNA of the CDR3 is TGTGCCAGCACCCTGGACGGGGATTCACCCCTCCACTTT. This codes for CASTLDGDSPLHF.

The rearrangement links TRBV20-1 to TRBJ2-7; 7 bases agree with TRBD1. This CDR3 is built from 14 residues. CDR1 is DFQATT, CDR2 SNEGSKA, per germline (reference sequence). V lost 2 bases, J lost 3 bases, and 7 bases stayed unmatched. The CDR3 loop is CSARSRDSYYEQYF. CDR3 DNA: TGCAGTGCTAGATCCCGGGACAGCTACTACGAGCAGTACTTC.

The J gene is TRBJ1-2, the V gene TRBV7-6, with D possibly being TRBD1 (5 bases). The CDR3 is 16 residues long. Germline assignment: CDR1 SGHVS and CDR2 FNYEAQ. The ends were cut back, 1 base at V and 8 bases at J, with 20 bases in the middle. CDR3 in amino acids: CASSLDARATRGGYTF. In DNA, the CDR3 is TGTGCCAGCAGCTTAGACGCCAGGGCCACACGGGGAGGCTACACCTTC.

The V gene is TRBV5-1, the J gene TRBJ2-7; no clear D gene. Trimming left V 0 bases short and J 7 bases short, with 11 bases between. The CDR3 is 13 residues long. Germline CDR1 reads SGHRS; CDR2 reads YFSETQ. CDR3 DNA sequence: TGCGCCAGCAGCTTGGCGGTTGATGGGGAGCAGTACTTC. Amino acid sequence: CASSLAVDGEQYF.

This clonotype came up a few times. DNA for the CDR3: TGTGCCAGCAGCTTGGGTAGCTCTGGAAACACCATATATTTT. Its protein is CASSLGSSGNTIYF. The chain recombines TRBV5-6 with TRBJ1-3; D call uncertain. Germline V CDR1 and CDR2: SGHDT, YYEEEE. The CDR3 is 14 amino acids. Deletions cut 0 bases from V and 0 bases from J, with 4 bases between.

The CDR3 region has the DNA TGTGCCAGCAGCCTGACAGGGGAGTCGAACAATGAGCAGTTCTTC. It translates to CASSLTGESNNEQFF. The chain joins TRBV7-3 to TRBJ2-1; 8 bases agree with TRBD1. V was pared by 5 bases and J by 5 bases, with 8 bases of the junction left unmatched. The V gene's germline CDR1 is SGHTA and CDR2 FQGTGA. The CDR3 loop spans 15 amino acids. The full variable domain, rest sourced from reference TRBV7-3 and TRBJ2-1, is GAGVSQTPSNKVTEKGKYVELRCDPISGHTALYWYRQSLGQGPEFLIYFQGTGAADDSGLPNDRFFAVRPEGSVSTLKIQRTERGDSAVYLCASSLTGESNNEQFFGPGTRLTVL.